The rows below give T cell receptor beta chains drawn from one sample of a study of pediatric ulcerative colitis. The protocol was immunoSEQ multiplex PCR, while the TCRdb copy is restricted to in-frame clones and leaves out a portion. The repertoire includes around 10,000 clones, around four fifths of them detected once, and around 3.9% sits in the top ten. Input material: gut tissue. The source of these receptors is a girl aged 10 to 17 who was a control in a study of pediatric ulcerative colitis. Each CDR3 is given with its conserved first and last residue.

14 | TRBJ1-5 | TRBV9 | CASSVEPSNQPQHF
15 | TRBJ2-7 | TRBV7-9 | CASSSNSNPPYEQYF
13 | TRBJ1-4 | TRBV15 | CATSRDSNEKLFF
14 | TRBJ2-2 | TRBV28 | CASRSLAFAGELFF
18 | TRBJ1-1 | TRBV28 | CASTHVIQGASFGTEAFF
14 | TRBJ2-7 | TRBV21-1 | CASSKAPGSYEQYF
16 | TRBJ1-5 | TRBV18 | CASSGTSNWGNQPQHF
12 | TRBJ1-1 | TRBV6-1 | CASQTKNTEAFF
15 | TRBJ2-1 | TRBV6-1 | CASSDPSGSSNEQFF
16 | TRBJ2-2 | TRBV18 | CASSPPGGRDTGELFF
17 | TRBJ2-1 | TRBV7-9 | CASSPTRTGGLQNEQFF
14 | TRBJ1-1 | TRBV19 | CALEVRPQRSEAFF
11 | TRBJ1-1 | TRBV7-9 | CASSLWHRGFF
16 | TRBJ1-2 | TRBV27 | CASSSKQGARASGYTF
14 | TRBJ2-5 | TRBV30 | CAWSQPLYQETQYF
16 | TRBJ2-1 | TRBV7-9 | CASSITRGSSYNEQFF
15 | TRBJ2-2 | TRBV4-3 | CASSQGNSHTGELFF
13 | TRBJ1-1 | TRBV9 | CASSAGPSGPAFF
16 | TRBJ2-1 | TRBV19 | CASSIYPGAHRRGQFF
17 | TRBJ2-2 | TRBV2 | CASSIPSGEPNTGELFF